Listed below are T cell receptor beta chains from one sample, sequenced in a study of cytomegalovirus exposure and HLA in healthy donors. Libraries were prepared by immunoSEQ multiplex PCR; TCRdb keeps only in-frame clonotypes and omits some of them. The data contain some 44,000 clones, 87% of them singletons. The sequenced sample was PBMCs. These receptors all stem from a woman aged 40 to 50 in good health and CMV-seropositive. CDR3s include the opening cysteine and the closing phenylalanine or tryptophan. Fields, in order: D gene, J gene, V gene, CDR3 protein. A D gene is named only where the DNA matches it firmly.

>.|TRBJ1-2|TRBV2
CASSEWELNGYTF
>.|TRBJ2-7|TRBV2
CASSESGHRYEQYF
>.|TRBJ2-7|TRBV7-9
CASSLSSEQYF
>.|TRBJ2-7|TRBV10-3
CAISEGRGSYEQYF
>.|TRBJ1-1|TRBV19
CASSINMNTEAFF
>.|TRBJ1-5|TRBV19
CASSLDSDQPQHF
>.|TRBJ1-5|TRBV28
CASTQTASNQPQHF
>TRBD1|TRBJ1-5|TRBV6-6
CASSRQGGQPQHF
>TRBD1|TRBJ2-5|TRBV4-2
CASSPGTGDGSETQYF
>TRBD1|TRBJ2-7|TRBV11-2
CASSPRGDRGSGYEQYF
>.|TRBJ2-7|TRBV19
CASSTPRTASYEQYF
>.|TRBJ2-7|TRBV7-6
CASSLTGPTREQYF
>.|TRBJ1-2|TRBV27
CASRNRQEGGYTF
>TRBD1|TRBJ2-7|TRBV6-5
CASSAGTGRVYEQYF
>TRBD2|TRBJ2-3|TRBV29-1
CSTSAGGGVESQYF
>TRBD1|TRBJ1-4|TRBV7-9
CASSLGTGGEKLFF
>.|TRBJ2-7|TRBV4-2
CASSQDPREEQYF
>.|TRBJ2-3|TRBV6-6
CASNTGKDTQYF
>TRBD1|TRBJ2-7|TRBV10-1
CASSETRKGGGYEQYF
>.|TRBJ1-3|TRBV5-1
CASSSEFRSSGNTIYF
>.|TRBJ1-1|TRBV7-9
CASSLARGNTEAFF
>.|TRBJ2-3|TRBV7-3
CASSLSVTSTDTQYF
>TRBD1|TRBJ1-2|TRBV6-4
CASRPGTGNYGYTF
>TRBD1|TRBJ2-1|TRBV19
CASRPTGTGKNNEQFF
>TRBD2|TRBJ2-1|TRBV29-1
CSVDRAKDSGGRYNEQFF
>TRBD1|TRBJ2-4|TRBV27
CASSARQGGKNIQYF
>.|TRBJ2-5|TRBV5-1
CASSTHPGAEETQYF
>TRBD2|TRBJ2-1|TRBV10-1
CASRSGTSGANEQFF
>TRBD1|TRBJ1-5|TRBV9
CASSKRDRVTSNQPQHF
>TRBD1|TRBJ2-2|TRBV4-2
CASSPSQGQGSGELFF
>TRBD1|TRBJ2-1|TRBV5-1
CASSRGQVSDEQFF
>TRBD2|TRBJ2-3|TRBV7-9
CASSATSGREDTQYF
>.|TRBJ2-3|TRBV2
CASRLRGLTDTQYF
>TRBD1|TRBJ2-5|TRBV14
CASSPRTGSGTQYF
>.|TRBJ2-7|TRBV6-5
CASSYDPGINEQYF
>.|TRBJ2-3|TRBV2
CASSEVRGVWEDTQYF
>TRBD1|TRBJ2-5|TRBV6-6
CASSFGQGRETQYF
>TRBD2|TRBJ2-7|TRBV6-1
CASRTGAGDYEQYF